The sequence of this T cell receptor (beta chain) was determined in a study of T-cell reconstitution after alpha-beta-depleted transplantation in children. TCRbeta library construction was performed incorporating unique molecular identifiers. TCRdb passed the PCR reads through MiXCR, listing each CDR3 protein once. The sample holds some 240,000 distinct CDR3 sequences; over 9.5% are singletons and the top ten take approximately 5%. V lost 3 bases and J 12 bases, leaving 14 bases between the germline ends. The CDR3 totals 12 residues. Looked up from germline, CDR1 is MNHNS and CDR2 is SASEGT. This clonotype was seen a handful of times.

Sequenced here: PBMCs from the stem cell graft donor, sampled from the stem cell graft. The sequence derives from a human donor who donated a stem cell graft to a child with SCID. The genes are TRBV6-1 and TRBJ2-5; D is perhaps TRBD1 or TRBD2 (5 bases each). The DNA of the CDR3 is TGTGCCAGCAGTGAGAGACCGGGACGGGAGTACTTC. Translating it yields CASSERPGREYF.